The 16 T cell receptor beta chains in this list originate from one sample, sequenced in a study of T cell repertoires in cytomegalovirus infection. TCRdb recomputed calls from the reads with MiXCR, one row per CDR3 protein. In the table there are 900,000 to 950,000 distinct CDR3 sequences, 31% of which are singletons. Antigen specificity for these receptors is unknown. Sequences were derived from cultured CD8+ T cells from PBMCs, sampled from culture after CMV antigen stimulation. All receptors derive from a human donor in good health (CMV status not recorded). Some clones in this sample may be carry-over from other donors' samples.

V and J are TRBV7-6 and TRBJ2-2; no firm D call. CDR1 and CDR2 from the germline V gene are SGHVS and FNYEAQ. This CDR3 is 15 amino acids long. Trimming shortened V by 1 base and J by 0 bases, and 6 bases separated the two germline ends. CDR3: CASSLERTNTGELFF. The DNA of the CDR3 is TGTGCCAGCAGCTTAGAGAGGACGAACACCGGGGAGCTGTTTTTT. Together with reference TRBV7-6 and TRBJ2-2, the CDR3 gives the full variable domain: GAGVSQSPRYKVTKRGQDVALRCDPISGHVSLYWYRQALGQGPEFLTYFNYEAQQDKSGLPNDRFSAERPEGSISTLTIQRTEQRDSAMYRCASSLERTNTGELFFGEGSRLTVL.

This clonotype was seen repeatedly, ten times or more. The chain joins TRBV6-6 to TRBJ2-2; TRBD2 matches at 14 bases. CDR1 and CDR2 (germline): MNHNY, SVGAGI (reference sequence). Unmatched junction bases numbered 4, after V lost 5 bases and J lost 2 bases. The CDR3 has 17 amino acids. The CDR3 bases are TGTGCCAGCAGTCTGACTAGCGGGGGGGCTAACACCGGGGAGCTGTTTTTT. Translation: CASSLTSGGANTGELFF.

Here the CDR3 DNA reads TGCGCCAGCGGGTCGCGGGGGATCACAGATACGCAGTATTTT. As protein: CASGSRGITDTQYF. This sequence joins TRBV10-2 and TRBJ2-3, with 7 bases that match TRBD2. The germline V gene encodes CDR1 WSHSY and CDR2 SAAADI. J lost 2 bases, V lost 8 bases, and 7 bases had no gene match. The CDR3 spans 14 residues.

The genes are TRBV7-4 and TRBJ2-3, with D possibly TRBD2 on 6 matching bases. The CDR3 totals 14 residues. Germline V CDR1 and CDR2: SGHVT, SQSDAQ. V lost 4 bases, J lost 5 bases, and 13 bases lay in between. CDR3 sequence (DNA): TGTGCCAGCAGCTCCGGGACTCCCGGAGATACGCAGTATTTT. Protein product: CASSSGTPGDTQYF.

There are many counts of this clonotype. The junction differs from germline at one of its ends, possibly a read error. The genes are TRBV7-7 and TRBJ2-1, with 7 positions matching TRBD1. The CDR3 sequence is 14 residues long. CDR1 is SSHAT and CDR2 is FNYEAQ in the germline V gene (reference sequence). The CDR3: CASSLKGANNEQFF. In DNA, the CDR3 is TGTGCTAGCAGCTTGAAGGGGGCCAACAATGAGCAGTTCTTC.

The V call is TRBV2, the J call TRBJ1-2, with 9 nucleotides matching TRBD1. CDR3 length: 16 amino acids. With V trimmed by 5 bases and J by 4 bases, 11 bases remained unmatched. Germline V gene data show CDR1 as SNHLY and CDR2 as FYNNEI. The CDR3 spells CASSRDREGFLYGYTF. The CDR3 nucleotides read TGTGCCAGCAGTCGGGACAGGGAGGGTTTCCTCTATGGCTACACCTTC.

V usage is TRBV27 and J usage is TRBJ2-1; a possible D gene is TRBD2 (5 bases). Germline values: CDR1 MNHEY, CDR2 SMNVEV (reference sequence). Deletions cut 5 bases from V and 9 bases from J, with 14 bases between. The CDR3 is 13 amino acids. For the CDR3, the DNA is TGTGCCAGCAGTACCTCGGGGTTGGGTGAGCAGTTCTTC. It codes for CASSTSGLGEQFF.

J is TRBJ1-1 and V is TRBV6-6; weak D call: TRBD1 (6 bases). The CDR3 loop spans 18 amino acids. Looked up from germline, CDR1 is MNHNY and CDR2 is SVGAGI (reference sequence). Trimming took off 6 bases at V and 4 bases at J, with 27 bases between the two ends. In DNA form, the CDR3 reads TGTGCCAGCAGCCTGGGCGCGGGGGCCGGGCGGGGGACCACTGAAGCTTTCTTT. Protein product: CASSLGAGAGRGTTEAFF.

The chain uses TRBV19 and TRBJ1-4, with D possibly being TRBD1 (5 bases). V shed 4 bases and J shed 4 bases, with 13 bases lying between them. CDR3 length: 15 amino acids. CDR1 and CDR2 (germline): LNHDA, SQIVND (reference sequence). CDR3 amino acids: CASSTERGRNEKLFF. CDR3 coding DNA: TGTGCCAGTAGTACCGAAAGGGGCCGTAATGAAAAACTGTTTTTT. Supplemented by reference TRBV19 and TRBJ1-4, the full variable domain reads DGGITQSPKYLFRKEGQNVTLSCEQNLNHDAMYWYRQDPGQGLRLIYYSQIVNDFQKGDIAEGYSVSREKKESFPLTVTSAQKNPTAFYLCASSTERGRNEKLFFGSGTQLSVL.

This clonotype was detected only a few times. The chain is built from TRBV7-9 and TRBJ1-4; D is ambiguous. Trimming took off 5 bases at V and 4 bases at J, with 8 bases between the two ends. This CDR3 is built from 13 residues. CDR1 and CDR2 (germline): SEHNR, FQNEAQ (reference sequence). The CDR3 is CASSPGVNEKLFF. CDR3 in DNA: TGTGCCAGCAGCCCAGGCGTTAATGAAAAACTGTTTTTT.

V gene TRBV7-6 combines with J gene TRBJ2-7, with D uncertain. This CDR3 has 13 residues. The V gene's germline CDR1 is SGHVS and CDR2 FNYEAQ. The germline V and J ends were trimmed by 6 bases and 3 bases, with 12 bases remaining between them. The CDR3: CASSLSERYEQYV. As DNA, the CDR3 is TGTGCCAGCAGTTTGTCCGAACGCTACGAGCAGTACGTC.

There are a few counts of this clonotype. The chain links TRBV27 to TRBJ2-1; D is uncertain. Germline loops: CDR1 MNHEY, CDR2 SMNVEV (reference sequence). The V and J ends lost 2 bases and 9 bases respectively, with 11 bases between them. The CDR3 contains 13 residues. CDR3 residues: CASSLGLNGEQFF. The DNA of the CDR3 is TGTGCCAGCAGTTTAGGCCTTAATGGTGAGCAGTTCTTC.

A few counts support this clonotype. The V gene is TRBV7-6, the J gene TRBJ2-1; 8 nucleotides align to TRBD2. Losses at the gene ends were 5 bases for V and 3 bases for J; bases not matched to a gene: 9. The CDR3 has 16 residues. CDR1 and CDR2 from the germline V gene are SGHVS and FNYEAQ. CDR3 region: CASSDRETSGYNEQFF. DNA of the CDR3: TGTGCCAGCAGCGACCGGGAAACTAGCGGCTACAATGAGCAGTTCTTC.

The chain employs TRBV5-6 and TRBJ2-5; 9 bases map to TRBD1. The CDR3 covers 15 residues. CDR1 is SGHDT and CDR2 is YYEEEE in the germline V gene. Losses at the gene ends were 4 bases for V and 1 base for J; bases not matched to a gene: 5. The CDR3 here is CASSRDRVRQETQYF. The CDR3 nucleotides are TGTGCCAGCAGCCGGGACAGGGTTCGCCAAGAGACCCAGTACTTC.

The sample holds many counts of this clonotype. V is TRBV12-3 or TRBV12-4 and J is TRBJ1-5; D gene ambiguous. V shed 6 bases and J shed 4 bases, with 7 bases lying between them. This CDR3 has 12 residues. The CDR3 DNA follows: TGTGCCAGCAGCGCGGGGAATCAGCCCCAGCATTTT. It specifies CASSAGNQPQHF.

Concerning this clonotype: The junction departs from the called germline gene at one end, perhaps through a read error. The rearrangement joins TRBV7-2 to TRBJ1-4, with D unclear. Looked up from germline, CDR1 is SGHTA and CDR2 is FQGNSA. CDR3 size: 17 residues. The chain's CDR3 is CASCLESAPKWVEKLFF. CDR3 bases: TGTGCCAGCTGCTTAGAATCGGCTCCAAAATGGGTTGAAAAACTGTTTTTT.